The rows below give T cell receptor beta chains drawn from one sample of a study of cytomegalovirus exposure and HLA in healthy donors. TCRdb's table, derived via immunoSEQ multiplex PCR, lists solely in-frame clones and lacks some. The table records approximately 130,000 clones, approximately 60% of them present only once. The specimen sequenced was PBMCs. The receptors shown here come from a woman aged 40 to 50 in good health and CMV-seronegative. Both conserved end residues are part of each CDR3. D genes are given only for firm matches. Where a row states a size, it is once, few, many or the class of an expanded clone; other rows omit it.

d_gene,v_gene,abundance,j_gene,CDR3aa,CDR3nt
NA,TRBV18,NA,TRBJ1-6,CASSPKDSGLNSPLHF,TGTGCCAGCTCACCAAAGGACTCGGGCTTAAATTCACCCCTCCACTTT
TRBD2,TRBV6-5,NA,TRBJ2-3,CASSYALGGTTDTQYF,TGTGCCAGCAGTTACGCCTTGGGAGGGACCACAGATACGCAGTATTTT
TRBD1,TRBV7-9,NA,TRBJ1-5,CASSPGTGYQPQHF,TGTGCCAGCAGCCCCGGGACAGGTTATCAGCCCCAGCATTTT
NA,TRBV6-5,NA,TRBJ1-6,CASRAANNSPLHF,TGTGCCAGCAGAGCGGCCAACAATTCACCCCTCCACTTT
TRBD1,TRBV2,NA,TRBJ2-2,CASEPQGAGAGELFF,TGTGCCAGCGAACCACAGGGGGCCGGGGCCGGGGAGCTGTTTTTT
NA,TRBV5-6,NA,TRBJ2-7,CASTFLDAGSYEQYF,TGTGCCAGCACCTTCTTGGACGCGGGCTCCTACGAGCAGTACTTC
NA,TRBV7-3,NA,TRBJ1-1,CASSLIGLGDAFF,TGTGCCAGCAGCTTAATAGGACTCGGGGATGCTTTCTTT
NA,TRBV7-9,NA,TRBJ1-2,CASSYPGISTWRRGYTF,TGTGCCAGCAGCTATCCGGGCATATCAACGTGGAGGCGCGGCTACACCTTC
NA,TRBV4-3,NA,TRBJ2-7,CASSQSVHYEQYF,TGCGCCAGCAGCCAGTCCGTGCACTACGAGCAGTACTTC
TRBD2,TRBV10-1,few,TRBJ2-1,CASSAGIPNEQFF,TGCGCCAGCTCAGCGGGAATCCCCAATGAGCAGTTCTTC
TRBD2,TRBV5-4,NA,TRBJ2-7,CASSFGLAGGEEQYF,TGTGCCAGCAGCTTTGGGCTAGCGGGGGGGGAAGAGCAGTACTTC
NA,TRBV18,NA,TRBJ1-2,CASSPNGLDGYTF,TGTGCCAGCTCACCAAATGGCCTTGATGGCTACACCTTC
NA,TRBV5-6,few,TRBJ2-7,CASSLEQVAYYEQYF,TGTGCCAGCAGCTTGGAGCAGGTCGCCTACTACGAGCAGTACTTC
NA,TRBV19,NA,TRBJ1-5,CASSIGQLSNQPQHF,TGTGCCAGTAGTATAGGACAGCTCAGCAATCAGCCCCAGCATTTT
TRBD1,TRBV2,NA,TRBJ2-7,CASSVQDRGSYEQYF,TGTGCCAGCAGTGTTCAGGACAGGGGAAGCTACGAGCAGTACTTC
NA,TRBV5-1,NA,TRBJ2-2,CASSLRDTDTGELFF,TGCGCCAGCAGCTTGAGGGACACGGACACCGGGGAGCTGTTTTTT
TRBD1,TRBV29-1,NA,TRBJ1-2,CSGGPGQGNGYTF,TGCAGCGGCGGCCCGGGACAGGGGAATGGCTACACCTTC